This is a list of T cell receptor beta chains from one sample in a study of identical twins. TCRdb re-derived calls from the 5' RACE reads in MiXCR, one entry per CDR3 protein. This table holds around 470,000 distinct CDR3 sequences, 14% found once. These data are also associated with another study on yellow fever vaccine responses in identical twins.

Sample: CD4+ T cells sorted from blood. These receptor sequences come from a woman aged 18 to 35 in good health. Each CDR3 is given with its conserved first and last residue. Fields, in order: V gene, J gene, D gene, clone size, CDR3 DNA, CDR3 protein. D genes are given only for firm matches. Clone size, where shown, is once, few, many, or a class for clones that have expanded.

TRBV29-1	TRBJ2-7	-	few	TGCAGCGTTGCGACTCCATCCTACGAGCAGTACTTC	CSVATPSYEQYF
TRBV25-1	TRBJ2-5	-	few	TGTGCCAGCAGTGAATTTTTCGGGATTAAAGAGACCCAGTACTTC	CASSEFFGIKETQYF
TRBV7-9	TRBJ2-6	-	few	TGTGCCAGCAGCTTACCAGGGGCTGGGGCCAACGTCCTGACTTTC	CASSLPGAGANVLTF
TRBV5-1	TRBJ1-2	-	-	TGCGCCAGCAGCCCGGGGGGGTTCCGACAGCTCAACTATGGCTACACCTTC	CASSPGGFRQLNYGYTF
TRBV2	TRBJ2-2	TRBD2	-	TGTGCCAGCAGGAAAAGCGGGGGGGGTACCGGGGAGCTGTTTTTT	CASRKSGGGTGELFF
TRBV7-9	TRBJ2-7	TRBD2	-	TGTGCCAGCAGCTTAACCCCTGTCGGCGGGAGAGACTACGAGCAGTACTTC	CASSLTPVGGRDYEQYF
TRBV6-2/TRBV6-3	TRBJ2-7	-	-	TGTGCCAGCAGTATTAGCGAGTACGAGCAGTACTTC	CASSISEYEQYF
TRBV5-6	TRBJ2-1	-	-	TGTGCCAGCAGCCGAAGCCGGGGCCAGGAATCGGAGTTCTTC	CASSRSRGQESEFF
TRBV7-9	TRBJ2-3	TRBD2	-	TGTGCCAGCAGCATAACCGGGACTAGAACAGATACGCAGTATTTT	CASSITGTRTDTQYF
TRBV18	TRBJ2-7	TRBD2	few	TGTGCCAGCTCACGAACAGCGGGAGTTTCCTACGAGCAGTACTTC	CASSRTAGVSYEQYF
TRBV29-1	TRBJ1-2	-	many	TGCAGCGTTGAAGAGACGGACCGTGGCTACACCTTC	CSVEETDRGYTF
TRBV5-1	TRBJ2-5	TRBD2	few	TGCGCCAGCAGCCGACGGACTAGCGAACAAGAGACCCAGTACTTC	CASSRRTSEQETQYF
TRBV3-1	TRBJ2-7	-	-	TGTGCCAGCAGCCTCTACCCAGGGGCTTCTTTTTGGTACGAGCAGTACTTC	CASSLYPGASFWYEQYF
TRBV5-1	TRBJ2-1	-	-	TGCGCCAGCAGCCTCCTTCCCCCGGGAATCTACAATGAGCAGTTCTTC	CASSLLPPGIYNEQFF
TRBV6-1	TRBJ2-5	-	-	TGTGCCAGCAGCATCGGGACTGCCGCTCTGGCGACCCAGTACTTC	CASSIGTAALATQYF
TRBV6-8	TRBJ2-3	TRBD2	-	TGTGCCAGCAGTTACACCCTAGCGGGAGGGCCGCAAGGCACAGATACGCAGTATTTT	CASSYTLAGGPQGTDTQYF
TRBV5-1	TRBJ1-1	TRBD1	-	TGCGCCAGCAGCATCTCCGGGACAGGGGCCCCGGCCACTGAAGCTTTCTTT	CASSISGTGAPATEAFF
TRBV5-6	TRBJ2-7	-	few	TGTGCCAGCGGGCGGAGCGGCTACGAGCAGTACTTC	CASGRSGYEQYF
TRBV12-3/TRBV12-4	TRBJ1-5	-	-	TGTGCCAGCAGCCCTCCAGTTAGGGACAAGGGCGGTCAGCCCCAGCATTTT	CASSPPVRDKGGQPQHF
TRBV7-2	TRBJ1-2	-	-	TGTGCCAGCAGCCCCCGAGGGAGGGGGTTTAACTATGGCTACACCTTC	CASSPRGRGFNYGYTF
TRBV20-1	TRBJ2-3	TRBD2	-	TGCAGTGCTAGTCCCCCGGCGGGAGACGATACGCAGTATTTT	CSASPPAGDDTQYF
TRBV16	TRBJ2-2	-	many	TGTGCCAGCAGCCAGCTCCCCCCAGGAACCGCTCCGAACACCGGGGAGCTGTTTTTT	CASSQLPPGTAPNTGELFF
TRBV19	TRBJ2-4	TRBD1	few	TGTGCCAGTAGCCGGACAGGAATAAACATTCAGTACTTC	CASSRTGINIQYF
TRBV5-1	TRBJ2-6	-	many	TGCGCCAGCAGCTTCAAGAGCTCTGGGGCCAACGTCCTGACTTTC	CASSFKSSGANVLTF
TRBV6-5	TRBJ2-2	TRBD1	-	TGTGCCAGCAGTTACTTTACAGGGGACACCGGGGAGCTGTTTTTT	CASSYFTGDTGELFF
TRBV3-1	TRBJ2-7	TRBD1	few	TGTGCCAGCAGCCCAAACCTTCCGGGACAGTTCTCCTACGAGCAGTACTTC	CASSPNLPGQFSYEQYF
TRBV12-3/TRBV12-4	TRBJ2-5	-	few	TGTGCCAGCAGAGGGGGGGGGTCCGGGGAGACCCAGTACTTC	CASRGGGSGETQYF
TRBV12-3/TRBV12-4	TRBJ2-7	-	many	TGTGCCAGCAGCCGGGGAGCTGGGGCCTACGAGCAGTACTTC	CASSRGAGAYEQYF
TRBV20-1	TRBJ2-2	-	-	TGCAGTGCTAGAGATAGGCGGCTGAACACCGGGGAGCTGTTTTTT	CSARDRRLNTGELFF
TRBV7-3	TRBJ1-2	TRBD1	-	TGTGCCAGCAGCTTCGGGACAGGGAATGGCTACACCTTC	CASSFGTGNGYTF
TRBV7-8	TRBJ2-7	-	few	TGTGCCAGCAGCCTCACCGATGCCTACGAGCAGTACTTC	CASSLTDAYEQYF
TRBV12-3/TRBV12-4	TRBJ1-6	TRBD1	-	TGTGCCAGCAGTTATGAGGACAGGGCGGCCCTCCACTTT	CASSYEDRAALHF
TRBV28	TRBJ2-7	-	many	TGTGCCAGCAGTCCCAGCCGCTACGAGCAGTACTTC	CASSPSRYEQYF
TRBV18	TRBJ2-7	TRBD2	few	TGTGCCAGCTCACCGTTTACTAGCGGAAGCTCCTACGAGCAGTACTTC	CASSPFTSGSSYEQYF
TRBV12-3/TRBV12-4	TRBJ1-2	-	few	TGTGCCAGCAGTCTCGGCAGGGATGGTGGCTACACCTTC	CASSLGRDGGYTF
TRBV7-6	TRBJ2-2	-	-	TGTGCCAGCAGCCCCGGACAGGGAGGGGGCCGGGAGCTGTTTTTT	CASSPGQGGGRELFF
TRBV3-1	TRBJ2-2	TRBD2	-	TGTGCCAGCAGCCAACCTCTAGGGACTAGCGGGAGGGCGAACACCGGGGAGCTGTTTTTT	CASSQPLGTSGRANTGELFF
TRBV10-2	TRBJ1-2	TRBD1	-	TGCGCCAGCAGGATCACAGGGGAGGATGGCTACACCTTC	CASRITGEDGYTF
TRBV7-8	TRBJ2-7	-	few	TGTGCCAGCAGCTTAGTTGCGGGGTTCTCCTACGAGCAGTACTTC	CASSLVAGFSYEQYF
TRBV7-9	TRBJ1-1	TRBD1	few	TGTGCCAGCAGCAGATCGGGACAGGGACGAGGCACTGAAGCTTTCTTT	CASSRSGQGRGTEAFF
TRBV30	TRBJ2-7	-	-	TGTGCGATGTTGGACCGCCGCCAGCAGTACTTC	CAMLDRRQQYF
TRBV21-1	TRBJ2-7	-	few	TGTGCCAGCAGCAAAGTGCTCGGGATGAGGGGGTACGAGCAGTACTTC	CASSKVLGMRGYEQYF
TRBV28	TRBJ1-5	TRBD1	-	TGTGCCAGCAGCCCGCCCGACAGGGTCGCGCAGCCCCAGCATTTT	CASSPPDRVAQPQHF
TRBV15	TRBJ2-1	TRBD1	-	TGTGCCACCAGCAGAGGAGGACAGGGGGCGAGTGAGCAGTTCTTC	CATSRGGQGASEQFF
TRBV3-1	TRBJ2-5	-	few	TGTGCCCGCCAGGGGCAGCTTGAGACCCAGTACTTC	CARQGQLETQYF
TRBV28	TRBJ2-7	TRBD2	few	TGTGCCAGCAGTTTGGTAAGCGGGAGTTTGTATCCCGAGCAGTACTTC	CASSLVSGSLYPEQYF
TRBV5-1	TRBJ1-1	-	many	TGCGCCAGCAGCTTGGGGGGAAGCACTGAAGCTTTCTTT	CASSLGGSTEAFF
TRBV20-1	TRBJ1-6	TRBD1	few	TGCAGTGCTAGACGGACAGGGAATCTCTATAATTCACCCCTCCACTTT	CSARRTGNLYNSPLHF